The 18 T cell receptor beta chains in this list originate from one sample, sequenced in a study of Ad26.COV2.S vaccination and SARS-CoV-2 variants. Treatment meaning: some 20 received Ad26.COV2.S at low or high dose, single or two shots; about five received placebo; per-sample allocation not given. Sampling took place 63 days after the first vaccine or placebo injection. Sequencing used immunoSEQ multiplex PCR; TCRdb keeps in-frame clones, though not all of them. The sample holds hundreds of thousands of clones, around 90% seen once. The sequences come from peripheral blood, collected in a trial of Ad26.COV2.S vaccine versus placebo. These receptors all come from a person between 18 and 65 years old who received the Ad26.COV2.S COVID-19 vaccine or a placebo.

There are a few counts of this clone. The J gene is TRBJ2-3, the V gene TRBV7-2, with no clear D. Trimming pared 5 bases from V and 2 bases from J, leaving 5 bases between. CDR1 SGHTA and CDR2 FQGNSA come from the germline V gene. The CDR3 sequence is 12 residues long. In DNA, the CDR3 is TGTGCCAGCAGCCCTCCCACAGATACGCAGTATTTT. Translating gives CASSPPTDTQYF.

This chain joins TRBV7-2 and TRBJ1-3; no clear D. The CDR3 is 16 residues long. CDR1 is SGHTA and CDR2 is FQGNSA in the germline V gene. The germline V and J ends were trimmed by 8 bases and 0 bases, with 17 bases remaining between them. CDR3 in DNA: TGTGCCAGCTTCGCCGGAGGGTCCCTCTCTGGAAACACCATATATTTT. This sequence encodes CASFAGGSLSGNTIYF.

The V and J genes are TRBV12-5 and TRBJ2-6; no reliable D call. This CDR3 is 15 amino acids long. The germline V gene encodes CDR1 LGHNT and CDR2 FRNRAP. Trimming left V 0 bases short and J 0 bases short, with 3 bases between. CDR3 residues: CASGLVPSGANVLTF. The CDR3 DNA sequence: TGTGCTAGTGGTTTGGTACCCTCTGGGGCCAACGTCCTGACTTTC.

The chain carries TRBV7-9 and TRBJ2-7; TRBD1 agrees at 8 bases. V lost 6 bases, J lost 2 bases, and 9 bases stayed unmatched. The CDR3 sequence is 15 residues long. CDR1 is SEHNR, CDR2 FQNEAQ, per germline (reference sequence). In nucleotides, the CDR3 is TGTGCCAGCAGGGACGACAGGGGTTTTCCCTACGAGCAGTACTTC. Its protein product is CASRDDRGFPYEQYF.

A single count supports this clone. The chain carries TRBV7-9 and TRBJ2-7; possibly TRBD2 for D (6 bases). The CDR3 sequence is 14 residues long. V shed 5 bases and J shed 2 bases, with 13 bases lying between them. The germline V gene encodes CDR1 SEHNR and CDR2 FQNEAQ (reference sequence). In DNA form, the CDR3 reads TGTGCCAGCAGCCCGAGCCGGGAGACCTACGAGCAGTACTTC. This gives the protein CASSPSRETYEQYF.

This clone was observed a handful of times. CDR3 region: CASSLVGFGANEKLFF. CDR3 bases: TGCGCCAGCAGCTTGGTCGGTTTCGGAGCTAATGAAAAACTGTTTTTT. This chain links TRBV5-1 with TRBJ1-4; D is ambiguous. The V end was cut by 0 bases, the J end by 3 bases, with 12 bases between. The germline gives CDR1 SGHRS, CDR2 YFSETQ. The CDR3 covers 16 residues.

V gene TRBV9 combines with J gene TRBJ1-2; D is unclear. V lost 0 bases and J lost 0, with 12 bases in between. CDR1 SGDLS and CDR2 YYNGEE come from the germline V gene. This CDR3 comprises 16 residues. CDR3 sequence (DNA): TGTGCCAGCAGCGTAGGGTGGCAGCTTACTAACTATGGCTACACCTTC. This sequence encodes CASSVGWQLTNYGYTF. The full variable domain, in which reference TRBV9 and TRBJ1-2 provide the parts outside the CDR3, is DSGVTQTPKHLITATGQRVTLRCSPRSGDLSVYWYQQSLDQGLQFLIQYYNGEERAKGNILERFSAQQFPDLHSELNLSSLELGDSALYFCASSVGWQLTNYGYTFGSGTRLTVV.

The chain joins TRBV6-2 or TRBV6-3 to TRBJ1-1; perhaps TRBD1 as D (5 bases). The CDR3 has 17 residues. Trimming took 0 bases from V and 0 from J, leaving 14 bases between them. Germline assignment: CDR1 MNHEY and CDR2 SVGEGT. This chain's CDR3 is CASSYSGWGSMNTEAFF. The CDR3 region has the DNA TGTGCCAGCAGTTACTCGGGGTGGGGGTCGATGAACACTGAAGCTTTCTTT.

CDR3 region: CASSRLSGSAPDTQYF. The CDR3 DNA follows: TGCGCCAGCAGCAGACTTAGCGGGAGTGCGCCAGATACGCAGTATTTT. The V and J genes are TRBV5-1 and TRBJ2-3; 9 positions agree with TRBD2. With 4 bases clipped from V and 4 bases from J, the junction kept 10 bases outside the gene matches. The CDR3 totals 16 residues. The germline gives CDR1 SGHRS, CDR2 YFSETQ.

V is TRBV13 and J is TRBJ1-3; D uncertain. CDR3 size: 19 residues. Trimming left V 0 bases short and J 4 bases short, with 22 bases between. The germline CDR1 and CDR2 sequences are PRHDT and FYEKMQ (reference sequence). CDR3: CASSLGLHVATYDGNTIYF. The CDR3 coding sequence is TGTGCCAGCAGCTTAGGCCTTCATGTTGCCACCTACGACGGAAACACCATATATTTT.

The V call is TRBV6-5, the J call TRBJ2-3; D not certain. CDR1 and CDR2 from the germline V gene are MNHEY and SVGAGI. V was pared by 0 bases and J by 2 bases, with 9 bases between. The CDR3 length is 15 residues. The CDR3 DNA follows: TGTGCCAGCAGTTACTCGATGGTATACACAGATACGCAGTATTTT. Its translation is CASSYSMVYTDTQYF.

The V gene is TRBV24-1, the J gene TRBJ1-6; D unresolved. With 7 bases removed from V and 7 bases from J, the gap between germline ends came to 10 bases. The length of the CDR3 is 13 residues. The germline gives CDR1 KGHDR, CDR2 SFDVKD. CDR3 region: CATRAQANSPLHF. For the CDR3, the DNA is TGTGCCACCAGGGCCCAAGCCAATTCACCCCTCCACTTT.

CDR3 DNA: TGTGCCAGCAGTGAAGGGCTAGCGCAAGCCTACGAGCAGTACTTC. It specifies CASSEGLAQAYEQYF. This sequence joins TRBV2 and TRBJ2-7, with D maybe TRBD2 (6 bases). CDR3 length: 15 amino acids. The ends were cut back, 1 base at V and 2 bases at J, with 12 bases in the middle. Germline lookup yields CDR1 SNHLY and CDR2 FYNNEI.

The CDR3 sequence is CASSTDRGRSYEQYF. The DNA of the CDR3 is TGTGCCAGCAGCACGGACAGGGGAAGGTCCTACGAGCAGTACTTC. V is TRBV7-2 and J is TRBJ2-7; 9 nucleotides agree with TRBD1. V lost 5 bases to trimming and J lost 1 base; unmatched junction nucleotides: 6. CDR3 length equals 15 residues. Germline assignment: CDR1 SGHTA and CDR2 FQGNSA.

The rearrangement joins TRBV4-2 to TRBJ1-2; D perhaps matches TRBD1 (6 bases). Germline CDR1 is LGHNA and CDR2 is YNFKEQ. This CDR3 is 15 amino acids long. Trimming took 1 base from V and 1 from J, leaving 10 bases between them. CDR3 DNA sequence: TGTGCCAGCAGCCAAGGTGTAGGGGGTAACTATGGCTACACCTTC. This sequence encodes CASSQGVGGNYGYTF.

This clone was counted only a few times. The chain is built from TRBV6-5 and TRBJ1-2; 7 bases agree with TRBD1. CDR3 length: 13 amino acids. V lost 0 bases and J lost 14; bases outside the gene matches: 9. Germline V lookup: CDR1 MNHEY, CDR2 SVGAGI. The CDR3 DNA follows: TGTGCCAGCAGTTACTCGACGTTAGGACAGGCAACCTTC. This gives the protein CASSYSTLGQATF.

The chain joins TRBV5-1 to TRBJ2-1; 7 positions match TRBD2. Unmatched junction bases numbered 6, after V lost 0 bases and J lost 12 bases. Germline V lookup: CDR1 SGHRS, CDR2 YFSETQ. This CDR3 region has 13 residues. CDR3 sequence reads: CASSLEGSGGQFF. Here the CDR3 DNA reads TGCGCCAGCAGCTTGGAAGGTTCGGGGGGGCAGTTCTTC.

The rearrangement joins TRBV19 to TRBJ2-5, with 7 bases fitting TRBD2. CDR1 LNHDA and CDR2 SQIVND come from the germline V gene (reference sequence). The CDR3 loop spans 13 amino acids. Trimming at V came to 6 bases and at J to 1 base, leaving 2 bases not matched to a gene. The DNA for the CDR3 is TGTGCCAGTAGCGGGGGGATCCAAGAGACCCAGTACTTC. It specifies CASSGGIQETQYF.